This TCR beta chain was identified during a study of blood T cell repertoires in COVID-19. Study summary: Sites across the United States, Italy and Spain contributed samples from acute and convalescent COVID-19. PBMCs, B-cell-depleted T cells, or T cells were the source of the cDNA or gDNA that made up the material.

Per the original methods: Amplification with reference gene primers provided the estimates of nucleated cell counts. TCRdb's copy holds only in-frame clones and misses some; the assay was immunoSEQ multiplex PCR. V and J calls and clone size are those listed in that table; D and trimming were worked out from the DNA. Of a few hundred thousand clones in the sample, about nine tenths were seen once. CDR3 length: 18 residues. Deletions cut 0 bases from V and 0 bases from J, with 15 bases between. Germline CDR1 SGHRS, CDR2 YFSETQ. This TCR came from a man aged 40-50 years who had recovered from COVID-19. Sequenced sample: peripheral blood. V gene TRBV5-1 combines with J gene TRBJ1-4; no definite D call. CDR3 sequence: CASSLDGRYFATNEKLFF. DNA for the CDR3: TGCGCCAGCAGCTTGGACGGGAGGTACTTTGCAACTAATGAAAAACTGTTTTTT. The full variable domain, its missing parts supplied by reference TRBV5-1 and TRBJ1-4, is KAGVTQTPRYLIKTRGQQVTLSCSPISGHRSVSWYQQTPGQGLQFLFEYFSETQRNKGNFPGRFSGRQFSNSRSEMNVSTLELGDSALYLCASSLDGRYFATNEKLFFGSGTQLSVL.